Below are 14 T cell receptor beta chains sequenced from a single sample in a study of blood T cell repertoires in COVID-19. The data were produced by immunoSEQ multiplex PCR, yet TCRdb's version contains in-frame clones alone and is incomplete. Of 210,000 or so clones in the sample, roughly 80% were seen once. The sample comprised peripheral blood. Source of these receptors: a man aged 50 or older who had recovered from COVID-19.

The J gene is TRBJ2-1, the V gene TRBV4-1, with 14 bases aligning to TRBD2. Germline V gene sequence: CDR1 MGHRA, CDR2 YSYEKL. J lost 0 bases, V lost 6 bases, and 4 bases had no gene match. The CDR3 extends over 17 amino acids. The CDR3 reads CASSRGTSGSSYNEQFF. DNA for the CDR3: TGCGCCAGCAGTCGGGGGACTAGCGGGAGCTCCTACAATGAGCAGTTCTTC.

The rearrangement joins TRBV5-1 to TRBJ1-4; possible D gene TRBD1, 5 bases. Per germline, CDR1 SGHRS and CDR2 YFSETQ. Between the trimmed V and J ends, which lost 3 bases and 2 bases, there was a span of 11 bases. The CDR3 spans 15 residues. The CDR3 sequence is CASSSSGSTNEKLFF. CDR3 in DNA: TGCGCCAGCAGCTCGTCAGGGTCTACTAATGAAAAACTGTTTTTT.

The chain is built from TRBV18 and TRBJ1-1; 7 bases line up with TRBD1. V dropped 6 bases and J dropped 5; count of bases not matched to a gene: 6. Germline V gives CDR1 KGHSH, CDR2 LQKENI. There are 13 residues in the CDR3. Here the CDR3 reads CASSNHRGTEAFF. The CDR3 nucleotides read TGTGCCAGCTCGAACCACAGGGGTACTGAAGCTTTCTTT.

V gene TRBV19 combines with J gene TRBJ1-2, with 10 bases fitting TRBD1. The CDR3 length is 15 residues. The V segment lost 6 bases and the J segment 2 bases; nucleotides outside the gene matches: 6. The germline V gene has CDR1 LNHDA and CDR2 SQIVND (reference sequence). CDR3 loop: CASRPRQGANYGYTF. CDR3 bases: TGTGCCAGTAGACCCAGACAGGGGGCAAACTATGGCTACACCTTC.

The gene calls are TRBV10-3 and TRBJ2-1, with 9 bases lining up with TRBD2. The junction had 18 bases not matched to a gene; V was cut back by 3 bases and J by 3 bases. Germline CDR1 ENHRY, CDR2 SYGVKD. CDR3 size: 20 residues. The CDR3 reads CAISDPLGLAARGGYNEQFF. In DNA form, the CDR3 reads TGTGCCATCAGTGATCCCCTGGGACTAGCAGCCCGCGGAGGCTACAATGAGCAGTTCTTC.

The genes are TRBV30 and TRBJ2-1, with a possible D match to TRBD2 (6 bases). Germline CDR1 is GTSNPN and CDR2 is SVGIG (reference sequence). The CDR3 extends over 12 amino acids. The V end lost 5 bases, the J end lost 6 bases, and 11 bases lay between the germline ends. In DNA form, the CDR3 reads TGTGCCTGGGGCACTAGCCGCAATGAGCAGTTCTTC. This encodes CAWGTSRNEQFF.

This clone was counted between two and nine times. This chain joins TRBV3-1 (or the pseudogene TRBV3-2) and TRBJ2-6; 13 positions agree with TRBD2. The CDR3 is 17 amino acids. CDR1 is LGHDT, CDR2 YNNKEL, per germline (reference sequence). The J segment lost 1 base and the V segment lost 8 bases, leaving 5 bases of the junction unmatched. CDR3 in amino acids: CASAPTSGRSGANVLTF. In DNA, the CDR3 is TGTGCCAGCGCCCCGACTAGCGGGAGGTCTGGGGCCAACGTCCTGACTTTC.

The chain joins TRBV19 to TRBJ2-3, with 14 bases aligning to TRBD2. There are 16 residues in the CDR3. After removal of 4 bases from V and 4 bases from J, the junction contained 4 bases not matched to a gene. Germline CDR1 and CDR2: LNHDA and SQIVND (reference sequence). The DNA for the CDR3 is TGTGCCAGTAGTACCGAGGGACTAGCGGGAGCAGATACGCAGTATTTT. Encoded protein: CASSTEGLAGADTQYF.

This clone was seen more than once but under ten times. The chain uses TRBV9 and TRBJ2-3; D call uncertain. Germline assignment: CDR1 SGDLS and CDR2 YYNGEE. The V gene lost 1 base and the J gene lost 2 bases, with 11 bases spanning the gap. The CDR3 spans 15 residues. In nucleotides, the CDR3 is TGTGCCAGCAGCGTACTCGCGACTTACACAGATACGCAGTATTTT. This codes for CASSVLATYTDTQYF.

The CDR3 protein is CASGPTGGSEEETQYF. The CDR3 DNA sequence: TGTGCTAGTGGTCCGACGGGGGGTTCGGAGGAAGAGACCCAGTACTTC. The chain is built from TRBV12-5 and TRBJ2-5; 7 bases align to TRBD2. The trim removed 5 bases at V and 3 bases at J, leaving 12 bases unmatched. The CDR3 has 16 residues. The germline CDR1 and CDR2 sequences are LGHNT and FRNRAP.

This chain links TRBV14 with TRBJ2-7; 11 nucleotides line up with TRBD2. V lost 2 bases and J lost 0; bases outside the gene matches: 0. This CDR3 spans 15 amino acids. CDR1 and CDR2 (germline): SGHDN, FVKESK. CDR3 residues: CASSQTSGSSYEQYF. The CDR3 coding sequence is TGTGCCAGCAGCCAAACTAGCGGGAGCTCCTACGAGCAGTACTTC.

The V gene is TRBV12-3 or TRBV12-4, the J gene TRBJ2-7; D is perhaps TRBD1 (6 bases). Trimming left V 3 bases short and J 4 bases short, with 10 bases between. CDR3 length: 13 residues. The CDR3 DNA follows: TGTGCCAGCAGTTTTGGGGGCGGGTACGAGCAGTACTTC. It encodes CASSFGGGYEQYF.

The count of this clone is one. The V gene is TRBV5-6, the J gene TRBJ1-3; D is perhaps TRBD1 (6 bases). The V gene lost 3 bases and the J gene lost 2 bases, with 6 bases spanning the gap. CDR1 SGHDT and CDR2 YYEEEE come from the germline V gene. The CDR3 is 13 residues long. The CDR3 DNA is TGTGCCAGCAGCTCAGGGGCTGGAAACACCATATATTTT. It encodes CASSSGAGNTIYF. Complete variable domain (other parts from reference TRBV5-6 and TRBJ1-3): DAGVTQSPTHLIKTRGQQVTLRCSPKSGHDTVSWYQQALGQGPQFIFQYYEEEERQRGNFPDRFSGHQFPNYSSELNVNALLLGDSALYLCASSSGAGNTIYFGEGSWLTVV.

The chain recombines TRBV4-3 with TRBJ2-2; TRBD2 is a possible D gene (6 bases). Germline V gives CDR1 LGHNA, CDR2 YSLEER. The CDR3 has 14 amino acids. Trimming pared 0 bases from V and 7 bases from J, leaving 9 bases between. The CDR3 spells CASSQDWRGGELFF. The CDR3 DNA reads as TGCGCCAGCAGCCAAGATTGGCGGGGCGGGGAGCTGTTTTTT.